The 17 T cell receptor beta chains presented below share a single source sample, sequenced in a study of blood T cell repertoires in COVID-19. Sequenced by immunoSEQ multiplex PCR; TCRdb stores in-frame clones only, minus some. Here the sample spans about 170,000 clones, around 90% being singletons. Sequenced material: peripheral blood. The receptors were sampled from a man in his 60s with COVID-19, enrolled during active disease.

The chain recombines TRBV12-5 with TRBJ2-1; D call uncertain. The CDR3 extends over 15 amino acids. Germline lookup yields CDR1 LGHNT and CDR2 FRNRAP. V was trimmed by 6 bases and J by 13 bases, leaving 25 bases between them. The CDR3 sequence: CASGRPARQRWVQFF. The DNA for the CDR3 is TGTGCTAGTGGACGCCCCGCCCGGCAGCGATGGGTTCAGTTCTTC.

The chain is built from TRBV7-3 and TRBJ2-7, with TRBD1 identical over 8 bases. With 5 bases clipped from V and 0 bases from J, the junction kept 3 bases outside the gene matches. Germline-derived CDR1 and CDR2 are SGHTA and FQGTGA. The CDR3 is made up of 14 amino acids. CDR3 nucleotides: TGTGCCAGCAGCCCGGACAGGGCCTCCTACGAGCAGTACTTC. The encoded protein is CASSPDRASYEQYF.

The chain is built from TRBV11-3 and TRBJ1-3; possible D gene TRBD1, 6 bases. This CDR3 has 15 residues. The V end was cut by 4 bases, the J end by 0 bases, with 10 bases between. CDR1 SGHNT and CDR2 YENEEA come from the germline V gene. The DNA for the CDR3 is TGTGCCAGCAGCTCGGACAGTTTCTCTGGAAACACCATATATTTT. Protein product: CASSSDSFSGNTIYF.

The chain combines TRBV19 with TRBJ2-1; 8 bases are a match to TRBD1. V lost 4 bases, J lost 4 bases, and 3 bases stayed unmatched. Germline CDR1 reads LNHDA; CDR2 reads SQIVND (reference sequence). The CDR3 extends over 14 amino acids. The DNA for the CDR3 is TGTGCCAGTAGTAGCAGGGGGCTATACAATGAGCAGTTCTTC. Translating gives CASSSRGLYNEQFF.

V gene TRBV7-2 combines with J gene TRBJ1-1; D is possibly TRBD1 (6 bases). The CDR3 is made up of 14 amino acids. Per germline, CDR1 SGHTA and CDR2 FQGNSA. Trimming pared 3 bases from V and 6 bases from J, leaving 14 bases between. The CDR3 DNA reads TGTGCCAGCAGCTTTGGGGGGGCCGTTTCTGAAGCTTTCTTT. Its protein product is CASSFGGAVSEAFF.

This clone was detected only once. The V call is TRBV5-8, the J call TRBJ2-1, with a possible D match to TRBD1 (6 bases). CDR1 is SGHTS and CDR2 is YDEGEE in the germline V gene. This CDR3 contains 18 residues. Trimming removed 4 bases from V and 4 bases from J, with 24 bases in between. This CDR3 is CASSQKRTAQSLYNEQFF. DNA for the CDR3: TGTGCCAGCAGCCAGAAAAGGACAGCACAATCCCTGTACAATGAGCAGTTCTTC.

The rearrangement uses TRBV15 and TRBJ2-7, with 7 bases identical to TRBD2. This CDR3 is built from 13 residues. The germline V gene encodes CDR1 LNHNV and CDR2 YYDKDF (reference sequence). After removal of 4 bases from V and 3 bases from J, the junction contained 3 bases not matched to a gene. CDR3 amino acids: CATSTGTNYEQYF. The CDR3 nucleotides are TGTGCCACCAGCACTGGGACTAACTACGAGCAGTACTTC.

This chain uses TRBV21-1 with TRBJ1-1; the DNA was not used to check the table's D call, TRBD1. TRBV21-1 corresponds to a pseudogene. This CDR3 comprises 17 residues. As DNA, the CDR3 is TGTGCCAGATACCCTGGGGGGACAGAAAGTATGAACACTGAAGCTTTCTTT. It encodes CARYPGGTESMNTEAFF.

This chain connects TRBV12-3 or TRBV12-4 to TRBJ2-3; no reliable D call. This CDR3 contains 12 residues. V was shortened by 7 bases and J by 6 bases, with 11 bases between the two germline ends. The CDR3 DNA reads as TGTGCCAGCACTGGAGTTGGGGATACGCAGTATTTT. Translated: CASTGVGDTQYF.

The rearrangement links TRBV15 to TRBJ1-3; a possible D gene is TRBD1 (5 bases). V lost 3 bases to trimming and J lost 2 bases, with 14 bases between them. The CDR3 totals 16 residues. Germline CDR1 is LNHNV and CDR2 is YYDKDF (reference sequence). The CDR3 coding sequence is TGTGCCACCAGCAGGGGACTCCAGAGGGCTGGAAACACCATATATTTT. Protein: CATSRGLQRAGNTIYF.

The chain employs TRBV3-1 (or the pseudogene TRBV3-2) and TRBJ1-1; no clear D. V shed 0 bases and J shed 6 bases, with 23 bases lying between them. The CDR3 sequence is 18 residues long. Germline V gene lookup returns CDR1 LGHDT and CDR2 YNNKEL (reference sequence). In nucleotides, the CDR3 is TGTGCCAGCAGCCAAGAAGGATCGGGTCGGCGTTTTGGTCCTGAAGCTTTCTTT. It yields the protein CASSQEGSGRRFGPEAFF.

The V call is TRBV11-3, the J call TRBJ2-7, with 8 nucleotides matching TRBD2. CDR1 SGHNT and CDR2 YENEEA come from the germline V gene. The CDR3 runs to 15 residues. Losses at the gene ends were 1 base for V and 2 bases for J; bases not matched to a gene: 4. The DNA of the CDR3 is TGTGCCAGCAGCTTAGGAGCGGGAGAACCCTACGAGCAGTACTTC. It encodes CASSLGAGEPYEQYF. The full variable domain, completed using reference TRBV11-3 and TRBJ2-7, is EAGVVQSPRYKIIEKKQPVAFWCNPISGHNTLYWYLQNLGQGPELLIRYENEEAVDDSQLPKDRFSAERLKGVDSTLKIQPAELGDSAVYLCASSLGAGEPYEQYFGPGTRLTVT.

This sequence joins TRBV18 and TRBJ1-6, with a tentative D call TRBD1 (5 bases). The CDR3 is 16 residues long. Germline CDR1 reads KGHSH; CDR2 reads LQKENI. The V and J ends lost 4 bases and 5 bases respectively, with 15 bases between them. The CDR3, as DNA: TGTGCCAGCTCACGACGATCGCGGGGGGATAATTCACCCCTCCACTTT. Protein: CASSRRSRGDNSPLHF. Full variable domain (remainder filled in from reference TRBV18 and TRBJ1-6): NAGVMQNPRHLVRRRGQEARLRCSPMKGHSHVYWYRQLPEEGLKFMVYLQKENIIDESGMPKERFSAEFPKEGPSILRIQQVVRGDSAAYFCASSRRSRGDNSPLHFGNGTRLTVT.

This clone was counted a single time. The chain has TRBV6-6 and TRBJ2-7, with 7 bases aligning to TRBD1. V was clipped by 6 bases and J by 5 bases; unmatched bases: 10. Germline loops: CDR1 MNHNY, CDR2 SVGAGI (reference sequence). This CDR3 has 14 residues. The CDR3: CASSPGTDLDEQYF. CDR3 in DNA: TGTGCCAGCAGCCCCGGGACAGATTTGGACGAGCAGTACTTC.

This clone was counted once. This sequence joins TRBV5-1 and TRBJ2-2, with 13 bases fitting TRBD2. This CDR3 is 16 amino acids long. Germline trimming cut 5 bases from V and 7 bases from J; bases unmatched to any gene: 8. The germline gives CDR1 SGHRS, CDR2 YFSETQ. The CDR3 sequence is CASRLTSGGPFGELFF. The CDR3 DNA reads TGCGCCAGCAGACTGACTAGCGGGGGGCCGTTCGGGGAGCTGTTTTTT.

The chain recombines TRBV9 with TRBJ2-2; perhaps TRBD1 as D (5 bases). CDR1 and CDR2 from the germline V gene are SGDLS and YYNGEE. The CDR3 consists of 17 residues. Trimming removed 4 bases from V and 1 base from J, with 17 bases in between. The CDR3, as DNA: TGTGCCAGCAGCCCCCGCCTCCTTCAGGGGAACACCGGGGAGCTGTTTTTT. It encodes CASSPRLLQGNTGELFF. The variable domain in full, with the rest retrieved from reference TRBV9 and TRBJ2-2, is DSGVTQTPKHLITATGQRVTLRCSPRSGDLSVYWYQQSLDQGLQFLIQYYNGEERAKGNILERFSAQQFPDLHSELNLSSLELGDSALYFCASSPRLLQGNTGELFFGEGSRLTVL.

This chain links TRBV6-5 with TRBJ1-3; weak D call: TRBD1 (5 bases). V lost 2 bases and J lost 7, with 12 bases in between. This CDR3 is built from 14 residues. From germline, CDR1 is MNHEY and CDR2 SVGAGI. CDR3 sequence (DNA): TGTGCCAGCAGTTACCGGTTGGCAGGGAACACCATATATTTT. It translates to CASSYRLAGNTIYF.